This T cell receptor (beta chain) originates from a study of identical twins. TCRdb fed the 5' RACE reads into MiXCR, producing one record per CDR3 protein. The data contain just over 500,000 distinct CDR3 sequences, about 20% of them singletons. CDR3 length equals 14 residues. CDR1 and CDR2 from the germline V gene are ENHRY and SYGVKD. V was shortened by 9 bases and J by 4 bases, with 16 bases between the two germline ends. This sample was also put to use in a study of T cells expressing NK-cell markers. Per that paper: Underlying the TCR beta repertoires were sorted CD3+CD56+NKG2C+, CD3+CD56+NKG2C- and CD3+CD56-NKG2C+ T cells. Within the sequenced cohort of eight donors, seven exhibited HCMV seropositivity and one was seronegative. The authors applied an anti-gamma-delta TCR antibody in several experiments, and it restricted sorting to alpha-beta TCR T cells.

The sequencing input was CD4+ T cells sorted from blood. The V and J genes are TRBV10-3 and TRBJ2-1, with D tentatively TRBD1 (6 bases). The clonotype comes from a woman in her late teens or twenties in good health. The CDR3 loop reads CAMGRGTRYNEQFF. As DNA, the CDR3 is TGTGCCATGGGAAGGGGGACGCGGTACAATGAGCAGTTCTTC.